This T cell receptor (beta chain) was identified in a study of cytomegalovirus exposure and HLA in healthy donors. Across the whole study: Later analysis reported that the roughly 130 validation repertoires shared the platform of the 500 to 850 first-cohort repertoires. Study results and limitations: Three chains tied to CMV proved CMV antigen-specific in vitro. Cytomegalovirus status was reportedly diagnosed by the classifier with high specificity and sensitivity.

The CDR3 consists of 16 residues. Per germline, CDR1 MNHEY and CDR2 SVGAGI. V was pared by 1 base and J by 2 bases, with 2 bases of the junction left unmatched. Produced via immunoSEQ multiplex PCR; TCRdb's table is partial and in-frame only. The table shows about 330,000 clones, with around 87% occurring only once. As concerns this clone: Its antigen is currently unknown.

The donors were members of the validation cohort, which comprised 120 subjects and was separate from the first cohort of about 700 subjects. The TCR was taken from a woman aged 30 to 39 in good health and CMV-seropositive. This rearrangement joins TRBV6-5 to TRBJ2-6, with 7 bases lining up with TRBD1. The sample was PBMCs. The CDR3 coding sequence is TGTGCCAGCAGTTACTTCAGGGGGACTGGGGCCAACGTCCTGACTTTC. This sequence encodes CASSYFRGTGANVLTF.